The 10 T cell receptor beta chains given below trace back to one sample, sequenced in a study of T cell responses to AZD1222 COVID-19 vaccine. The assay was immunoSEQ multiplex PCR, and TCRdb's table has in-frame clones only and misses some. The table records roughly 150,000 clones, approximately 90% of them present only once. The sample was peripheral blood, taken on day 0 of AZD1222 vaccination. These receptors all come from an adult in good health.

This rearrangement joins TRBV6-5 to TRBJ1-2, with a weak D call TRBD1 (5 bases). The CDR3 has 13 residues. Germline loops: CDR1 MNHEY, CDR2 SVGAGI. V was cut by 6 bases and J by 7 bases, with 15 bases left in between. CDR3 sequence reads: CASSQGTFTGYTF. CDR3 nucleotide sequence: TGTGCCAGCAGCCAAGGGACGTTCACTGGCTACACCTTC.

V usage is TRBV7-2 and J usage is TRBJ1-2; D uncertain. CDR1 and CDR2 from the germline V gene are SGHTA and FQGNSA. V was shortened by 2 bases and J by 5 bases, with 12 bases between the two germline ends. The CDR3 is 14 amino acids. The CDR3 DNA sequence: TGTGCCAGCAGCTTACGTGGGCATCCTTATGGCTACACCTTC. Amino acids: CASSLRGHPYGYTF.

The rearrangement joins TRBV5-1 to TRBJ1-1, with D maybe TRBD1 (6 bases). The CDR3 extends over 14 amino acids. The V and J ends lost 0 bases and 5 bases respectively, with 11 bases between them. CDR1 and CDR2 from the germline V gene are SGHRS and YFSETQ. In DNA form, the CDR3 reads TGCGCCAGCAGCTTGGAGCAGGGGAGGACTGAAGCTTTCTTT. Protein: CASSLEQGRTEAFF.

With regard to this clone: The junction departs from the called germline gene at one end, perhaps through a read error. The chain is built from TRBV28 and TRBJ2-5; tentatively, D is TRBD2 (6 bases). The CDR3 consists of 15 residues. Germline CDR1 and CDR2: MDHEN and SYDVKM. This CDR3 is CASSLWAGIEETQYF. The DNA of the CDR3 is TGTGCCAGCAGTCTATGGGCGGGGATTGAAGAGACCCAGTACTTC.

V and J are TRBV12-5 and TRBJ1-5; 7 bases match TRBD1. Germline CDR1 and CDR2: LGHNT and FRNRAP. CDR3 length: 14 residues. The J segment lost 3 bases and the V segment lost 7 bases, leaving 6 bases of the junction unmatched. CDR3 nucleotide sequence: TGTGCTAGTGTACAGGGGTATCTCAATCAGCCCCAGCATTTT. Translated, it gives CASVQGYLNQPQHF.

The CDR3, as DNA: TGTGCCAGCAGTCCGAAGCCACAGGGGACCCCTCCCTATGGCTACACCTTC. It codes for CASSPKPQGTPPYGYTF. This chain uses TRBV27 with TRBJ1-2; 7 nucleotides align to TRBD1. The CDR3 consists of 17 residues. With V trimmed by 5 bases and J by 4 bases, 16 bases remained unmatched. Germline V gene lookup returns CDR1 MNHEY and CDR2 SMNVEV (reference sequence).

V usage is TRBV27 and J usage is TRBJ1-2, with D perhaps matching TRBD1 (5 bases). Between the trimmed V and J ends, which lost 5 bases and 4 bases, there was a span of 14 bases. The CDR3 extends over 14 amino acids. Germline assignment: CDR1 MNHEY and CDR2 SMNVEV (reference sequence). Here the CDR3 reads CASSRGGISYGYTF. The CDR3 coding sequence is TGTGCCAGCAGTCGGGGGGGGATTTCCTATGGCTACACCTTC.

The chain is built from TRBV30 and TRBJ1-1; a weak D match, TRBD1 (5 bases). Trimming cost V 0 bases and J 10 bases, with 18 bases left between them. Per germline, CDR1 GTSNPN and CDR2 SVGIG (reference sequence). The CDR3 has 14 residues. The CDR3 is CAWSVQTAGRGAFF. Written as DNA, the CDR3 is TGTGCCTGGAGTGTACAGACGGCAGGTAGGGGAGCTTTCTTT.

This chain uses TRBV4-3 with TRBJ1-1; D is undetermined. The V gene's germline CDR1 is LGHNA and CDR2 YSLEER. CDR3 size: 13 residues. Trimming took 4 bases from V and 4 from J, leaving 10 bases between them. The CDR3 sequence is CASSPRKGTEAFF. The CDR3 DNA is TGCGCCAGCAGCCCGAGAAAGGGCACTGAAGCTTTCTTT.

The chain carries TRBV28 and TRBJ1-5; perhaps TRBD1 as D (6 bases). The CDR3 length is 12 residues. The V end was cut by 9 bases, the J end by 5 bases, with 11 bases between. The V gene's germline CDR1 is MDHEN and CDR2 SYDVKM. The CDR3 sequence is CASKQGDQPQHF. CDR3 coding DNA: TGTGCCAGTAAACAGGGCGATCAGCCCCAGCATTTT.